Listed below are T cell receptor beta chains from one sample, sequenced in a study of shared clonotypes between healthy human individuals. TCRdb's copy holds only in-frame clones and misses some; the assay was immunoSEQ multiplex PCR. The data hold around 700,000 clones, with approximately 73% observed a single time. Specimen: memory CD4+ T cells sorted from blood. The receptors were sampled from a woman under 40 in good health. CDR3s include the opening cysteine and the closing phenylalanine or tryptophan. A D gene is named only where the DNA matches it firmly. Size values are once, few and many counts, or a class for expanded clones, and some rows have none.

DNA: TGTGCCAGCAGTTCCGAAGGACAGCATAGCAATCAGCCCCAGCATTTT
CDR3: CASSSEGQHSNQPQHF
D: .
V: TRBV28
size: .
J: TRBJ1-5

DNA: TGTGCCAGCAGCGTGGGACTAGCGCTTATCCAAGAGACCCAGTACTTC
CDR3: CASSVGLALIQETQYF
D: TRBD2
V: TRBV11-2
size: .
J: TRBJ2-5

DNA: TGCGCCAGCAGCTCCCGGCAGGCCGACCACAATGAGCAGTTCTTC
CDR3: CASSSRQADHNEQFF
D: .
V: TRBV5-1
size: .
J: TRBJ2-1

DNA: TGTGCCTGGAGTGTACGTTGGGAGACCCAGTACTTC
CDR3: CAWSVRWETQYF
D: .
V: TRBV30
size: .
J: TRBJ2-5

DNA: TGCGCCAGCAGCTTGGCCAGTCAGGGGGAAAACTATGGCTACACCTTC
CDR3: CASSLASQGENYGYTF
D: TRBD1
V: TRBV5-1
size: many
J: TRBJ1-2

DNA: TGTGCCAGCAGCGTAGACAGGGGAGCTAATGAAAAACTGTTTTTT
CDR3: CASSVDRGANEKLFF
D: TRBD1
V: TRBV9
size: few
J: TRBJ1-4

DNA: TGTGCCAGCAGCCCACAGGGTTACGAGCAGTACTTC
CDR3: CASSPQGYEQYF
D: .
V: TRBV11-2
size: many
J: TRBJ2-7

DNA: TGCGCCAGCAGCGTGGACACGACTAACACTGAAGCTTTCTTT
CDR3: CASSVDTTNTEAFF
D: .
V: TRBV5-1
size: .
J: TRBJ1-1

DNA: TGTGCCAGCAGCTTACCTGGACTGGTTTTGTTCTTC
CDR3: CASSLPGLVLFF
D: .
V: TRBV7-2
size: .
J: TRBJ2-1

DNA: TGTGCCAGCAGTTTCAACAGGGGGGATCAGCCCCAGCATTTT
CDR3: CASSFNRGDQPQHF
D: TRBD1
V: TRBV27
size: .
J: TRBJ1-5

DNA: TGTGCCTGGAGTACTAGCGGGTGGAACGAGCAGTACTTC
CDR3: CAWSTSGWNEQYF
D: TRBD2
V: TRBV30
size: many
J: TRBJ2-7

DNA: TGTGCCAGCAGCTCGGGACAGGGGGTGCTAGGCTCGGACGGGGATGAGCAGTTCTTC
CDR3: CASSSGQGVLGSDGDEQFF
D: TRBD1
V: TRBV11-2
size: few
J: TRBJ2-1

DNA: TGCAGCGTTGAGAGCCAGGACTCTGGAAACACCATATATTTT
CDR3: CSVESQDSGNTIYF
D: .
V: TRBV29-1
size: .
J: TRBJ1-3

DNA: TGTGCCAGCAGCTTAGGCAGGGGGAAAACAGATACGCAGTATTTT
CDR3: CASSLGRGKTDTQYF
D: TRBD1
V: TRBV7-9
size: .
J: TRBJ2-3

DNA: TGTGCCAGCAGCTTAGTGATTGGGGCCAACGTCCTGACTTTC
CDR3: CASSLVIGANVLTF
D: .
V: TRBV11-2
size: .
J: TRBJ2-6

DNA: TGTGCCAGCAGTTGGGACAAGTTCTCCTATAATTCACCCCTCCACTTT
CDR3: CASSWDKFSYNSPLHF
D: .
V: TRBV6-5
size: .
J: TRBJ1-6

DNA: TGTGCCTCTAAAGGGGGGATGGCGGACACTGAAGCTTTCTTT
CDR3: CASKGGMADTEAFF
D: .
V: TRBV19
size: .
J: TRBJ1-1

DNA: TGTGCCAGCAGTCGGTTTCCCGGTAACACCGGGGAGCTGTTTTTT
CDR3: CASSRFPGNTGELFF
D: .
V: TRBV27
size: .
J: TRBJ2-2

DNA: TGTGCCAGCAGCTTAGACGTCCTAGCGAAGCGGGAGGGCCATGAGCAGTTCTTC
CDR3: CASSLDVLAKREGHEQFF
D: TRBD2
V: TRBV7-9
size: many
J: TRBJ2-1

DNA: TGCGCCAGCAGCTTGAAAGGCGCTGGAAGTGGGGTGTGGTACTTC
CDR3: CASSLKGAGSGVWYF
D: .
V: TRBV5-1
size: .
J: TRBJ2-7

DNA: TGTGCCAGCAGTGAAGGGCCCTGGGGGGAGCAGTTCTTC
CDR3: CASSEGPWGEQFF
D: .
V: TRBV2
size: few
J: TRBJ2-1

DNA: TGCGCCAGCAGCTTGGACCAAGCCCATTACAATGAGCAGTTCTTC
CDR3: CASSLDQAHYNEQFF
D: .
V: TRBV5-1
size: .
J: TRBJ2-1

DNA: TGCGCCAGCAGCTTGGGACATCAACAGGGCCCAAGCTCCTACGAGCAGTACTTC
CDR3: CASSLGHQQGPSSYEQYF
D: .
V: TRBV5-1
size: .
J: TRBJ2-7

DNA: TGTGCCAGCAGCCCCCGACCGGGGTTGGATGAGCAGTTCTTC
CDR3: CASSPRPGLDEQFF
D: .
V: TRBV28
size: .
J: TRBJ2-1

DNA: TGTGCCACACAATTCGGGACAGGGGGCATGGAGACCCAGTACTTC
CDR3: CATQFGTGGMETQYF
D: TRBD1
V: TRBV19
size: many
J: TRBJ2-5

DNA: TGTGCCAGCAGCTGGGGGACTAGCGGGAGTTTGACCGGGGAGCTGTTTTTT
CDR3: CASSWGTSGSLTGELFF
D: TRBD2
V: TRBV5-4
size: .
J: TRBJ2-2

DNA: TGCAGTGCTAGCCGGGACAAAGCCGAGTTC
CDR3: CSASRDKAEF
D: .
V: TRBV20-1
size: few
J: TRBJ2-7

DNA: TGTGCCAGCAGTTCCACCTTACGGGGGCAGCCCCAGCATTTT
CDR3: CASSSTLRGQPQHF
D: .
V: TRBV28
size: .
J: TRBJ1-5

DNA: TGTGCCAGCAGCTTGGGACAGGGGTACTATGGCTACACCTTC
CDR3: CASSLGQGYYGYTF
D: TRBD1
V: TRBV5-5
size: .
J: TRBJ1-2

DNA: TGTGCCAGCAGCTTAGCGGGTGGATACAATGAGCAGTTCTTC
CDR3: CASSLAGGYNEQFF
D: .
V: TRBV11-3
size: few
J: TRBJ2-1

DNA: TGTGCCAGCAGTTTGCCGACAGGGTTGGATCAGCCCCAGCATTTT
CDR3: CASSLPTGLDQPQHF
D: TRBD1
V: TRBV28
size: .
J: TRBJ1-5

DNA: TGTGCCAGCAGCGAGAGGGGCACCGGGGAGCTGTTTTTT
CDR3: CASSERGTGELFF
D: .
V: TRBV25-1
size: .
J: TRBJ2-2

DNA: TGTGCCAGTTCGCGGCGCAGAGAGGAGACCCAGTACTTC
CDR3: CASSRRREETQYF
D: .
V: TRBV11-3
size: .
J: TRBJ2-5

DNA: TGTGCCAGCAGTTTATCCGGGGTAATAATGAACACTGAAGCTTTCTTT
CDR3: CASSLSGVIMNTEAFF
D: .
V: TRBV28
size: .
J: TRBJ1-1

DNA: TGTGCCAGCAGCGTAGACGGGAAAGAGACCCAGTACTTC
CDR3: CASSVDGKETQYF
D: .
V: TRBV9
size: .
J: TRBJ2-5

DNA: TGTGCCAGTGAGACAGGGGTGGCTCAGCCCCAGCATTTT
CDR3: CASETGVAQPQHF
D: TRBD1
V: TRBV19
size: .
J: TRBJ1-5

DNA: TGTGCCAGCAGTTACGGGACCTTAAGCAATCAGCCCCAGCATTTT
CDR3: CASSYGTLSNQPQHF
D: .
V: TRBV6-6
size: .
J: TRBJ1-5

DNA: TGTGCCAGCAGCAAATTGGACAGGAACCGGGGAGCTGTTTTT
CDR3: CASSKLDRNRGAVF
D: TRBD1
V: TRBV9
size: .
J: TRBJ2-2

DNA: TGTGCCAGCAGAGCCTACCCGGGGCGGGACGCTAGCACAGATACGCAGTATTTT
CDR3: CASRAYPGRDASTDTQYF
D: .
V: TRBV28
size: .
J: TRBJ2-3

DNA: TGTGCCAGCAGCCGGGGTTTGGGTGATCAGCCCCAGCATTTT
CDR3: CASSRGLGDQPQHF
D: .
V: TRBV2
size: .
J: TRBJ1-5

DNA: TGTGCCATCAGCCAGGGCAGGAGCACAGATACGCAGTATTTT
CDR3: CAISQGRSTDTQYF
D: .
V: TRBV10-3
size: .
J: TRBJ2-3

DNA: TGTGCCAGCAGCTTTTCCGGCGCCCAAGAGACCCAGTACTTC
CDR3: CASSFSGAQETQYF
D: .
V: TRBV11-2
size: once
J: TRBJ2-5

DNA: TGTGCCATCAGTGCCCCAGGATACTATAACTATGGCTACACCTTC
CDR3: CAISAPGYYNYGYTF
D: .
V: TRBV10-3
size: .
J: TRBJ1-2

DNA: TGTGCCAGCAGTGTTGGGGGTAGGGGAGAGTCAAGTGAGCAGTTCTTC
CDR3: CASSVGGRGESSEQFF
D: .
V: TRBV5-6
size: .
J: TRBJ2-1

DNA: TGTGCCAGCAGCTTAGACTCTGGAGCGGGAGGGTACAATGAGCAGTTCTTC
CDR3: CASSLDSGAGGYNEQFF
D: TRBD2
V: TRBV11-2
size: .
J: TRBJ2-1